A selection of T cell receptor beta chains follows, all from one sample in a study of blood T cell repertoires in COVID-19. Data came from immunoSEQ multiplex PCR; TCRdb stores just in-frame clones and leaves some out. The table has fewer than 650,000 clones, approximately 91% seen once. The sample was peripheral blood. These receptor sequences come from a woman in her 50s with COVID-19, enrolled during active disease. Both conserved end residues are part of each CDR3. D genes are given only for firm matches. Clone size is stated in some rows and not others, as once, few, many or a class when expanded.

J gene: TRBJ1-3
D gene: -
clone size: -
V gene: TRBV5-4
CDR3 DNA: TGTGCCAGCAGCCTGGGGGGGCCAGCTCTTACCTCTGGAAACACCATATATTTT
CDR3 protein: CASSLGGPALTSGNTIYF

J gene: TRBJ1-5
D gene: -
clone size: -
V gene: TRBV9
CDR3 DNA: TGTGCCAGCAGCCTCGGGGGGGCATCTAATCAGCCCCAGCATTTT
CDR3 protein: CASSLGGASNQPQHF

J gene: TRBJ2-3
D gene: TRBD2
clone size: once
V gene: TRBV9
CDR3 DNA: TGTGCCAGCAGCGTAGTGGGTGGTGGCGGGGGGGCCCCAGATACGCAGTATTTT
CDR3 protein: CASSVVGGGGGAPDTQYF

J gene: TRBJ1-5
D gene: -
clone size: few
V gene: TRBV11-2
CDR3 DNA: TGTGCCAGCAGCTTGAGTCAGCCCCAGCATTTT
CDR3 protein: CASSLSQPQHF

J gene: TRBJ1-5
D gene: -
clone size: -
V gene: TRBV19
CDR3 DNA: TGTGCCAGTAGTATCTCAGCCGGGGAACAGCCCCAGCATTTT
CDR3 protein: CASSISAGEQPQHF

J gene: TRBJ1-2
D gene: -
clone size: -
V gene: TRBV5-1
CDR3 DNA: TGCGCCAGCAGCCGGCCGAGCGGCGACGGCTACACCTTC
CDR3 protein: CASSRPSGDGYTF

J gene: TRBJ2-7
D gene: TRBD1
clone size: once
V gene: TRBV9
CDR3 DNA: TGTGCCAGCAGCCGCTCCGGGACAGGGCCCAACGAGCAGTACTTC
CDR3 protein: CASSRSGTGPNEQYF

J gene: TRBJ1-1
D gene: TRBD1
clone size: -
V gene: TRBV29-1
CDR3 DNA: TGCAGCGTTGGGGACAGCCTGAACACTGAAGCTTTCTTT
CDR3 protein: CSVGDSLNTEAFF

J gene: TRBJ2-7
D gene: -
clone size: -
V gene: TRBV9
CDR3 DNA: TGTGCCAGCAGCGCGAACAGTTACGAGCAGTACTTC
CDR3 protein: CASSANSYEQYF

J gene: TRBJ1-5
D gene: -
clone size: -
V gene: TRBV4-1
CDR3 DNA: TGCGCCAGCAGCCCTTCTTGGGCCAGCAATCAGCCCCAGCATTTT
CDR3 protein: CASSPSWASNQPQHF

J gene: TRBJ2-7
D gene: -
clone size: -
V gene: TRBV19
CDR3 DNA: TGTGCCAGTAGTAGGTATGACAACTACGAGCAGTACTTC
CDR3 protein: CASSRYDNYEQYF

J gene: TRBJ1-5
D gene: -
clone size: few
V gene: TRBV19
CDR3 DNA: TGTGCCAGTAGTTCCTCGTTGGAGTGGAGCAATCAGCCCCAGCATTTT
CDR3 protein: CASSSSLEWSNQPQHF

J gene: TRBJ1-5
D gene: -
clone size: few
V gene: TRBV19
CDR3 DNA: TGTGCCAGTAGTATGCGGCAGGGGCCCCAGCATTTT
CDR3 protein: CASSMRQGPQHF

J gene: TRBJ1-1
D gene: TRBD1
clone size: -
V gene: TRBV29-1
CDR3 DNA: TGCAGCGTTGAAAGGACAGGGGATTCCTTCGGTGAAGCTTTCTTT
CDR3 protein: CSVERTGDSFGEAFF

J gene: TRBJ2-7
D gene: TRBD1
clone size: -
V gene: TRBV5-6
CDR3 DNA: TGTGCCAGCAGCTTCGGGACAGGGCTGGGGGGCGAGCAGTACTTC
CDR3 protein: CASSFGTGLGGEQYF

J gene: TRBJ2-7
D gene: TRBD1
clone size: few
V gene: TRBV2
CDR3 DNA: TGTGCCAGCAGAACCGGGACAGCCTCCTACGAGCAGTACTTC
CDR3 protein: CASRTGTASYEQYF

J gene: TRBJ2-1
D gene: TRBD2
clone size: -
V gene: TRBV5-1
CDR3 DNA: TGCGCCAGCAGCTCACTAGCGGGGGGCCTAATATACAATGAGCAGTTCTTC
CDR3 protein: CASSSLAGGLIYNEQFF

J gene: TRBJ2-1
D gene: -
clone size: -
V gene: TRBV2
CDR3 DNA: TGTGCCAGCAGTGATGGCGGATCCCCGGGGCAGTTCTTC
CDR3 protein: CASSDGGSPGQFF

J gene: TRBJ1-1
D gene: -
clone size: -
V gene: TRBV29-1
CDR3 DNA: TGCAGCGTTACTCTCGGTGGTCGGGGCACTGAAGCTTTCTTT
CDR3 protein: CSVTLGGRGTEAFF

J gene: TRBJ2-7
D gene: TRBD1
clone size: -
V gene: TRBV5-6
CDR3 DNA: TGTGCCAGCAGCTGGGACAGGGGGCAGACCGAGCAGTACTTC
CDR3 protein: CASSWDRGQTEQYF

J gene: TRBJ2-7
D gene: TRBD2
clone size: -
V gene: TRBV2
CDR3 DNA: TGTGCCAGCAGTTCAGGACTAGCGGGGTACTCCTACGAGCAGTACTTC
CDR3 protein: CASSSGLAGYSYEQYF

J gene: TRBJ2-3
D gene: TRBD2
clone size: once
V gene: TRBV2
CDR3 DNA: TGTGCCAGCATACCGGGAGGTTCGATGAATACGCAGTATTTT
CDR3 protein: CASIPGGSMNTQYF

J gene: TRBJ2-7
D gene: -
clone size: -
V gene: TRBV4-2
CDR3 DNA: TGTGCCAGCAGCCCAGGCCGGGAGTACTACGAGCAGTACTTC
CDR3 protein: CASSPGREYYEQYF

J gene: TRBJ1-4
D gene: -
clone size: once
V gene: TRBV10-3
CDR3 DNA: TGTGCCATCAGTGAGACAGGAGAAAAACTGTTTTTT
CDR3 protein: CAISETGEKLFF

J gene: TRBJ1-2
D gene: TRBD1
clone size: -
V gene: TRBV13
CDR3 DNA: TGTGCCAGCAGCTTACGCTGGCAGGGGGCGGATGGCTACACCTTC
CDR3 protein: CASSLRWQGADGYTF

J gene: TRBJ2-3
D gene: TRBD1
clone size: -
V gene: TRBV6-1
CDR3 DNA: TGTGCCAGCAGTGACGGGGACAGGCGCACAGATACGCAGTATTTT
CDR3 protein: CASSDGDRRTDTQYF

J gene: TRBJ2-1
D gene: TRBD1
clone size: -
V gene: TRBV12-3/TRBV12-4
CDR3 DNA: TGTGCCAGCACCTGGACAGGGAAACATGAGCAGTTCTTC
CDR3 protein: CASTWTGKHEQFF

J gene: TRBJ1-2
D gene: -
clone size: once
V gene: TRBV12-3/TRBV12-4
CDR3 DNA: TGTGCCAGCCGCGGCGGTGGGTTGGATGGCTACACCTTC
CDR3 protein: CASRGGGLDGYTF

J gene: TRBJ2-3
D gene: TRBD2
clone size: -
V gene: TRBV5-1
CDR3 DNA: TGCGCCAGCAGCTTGGGACTAGCGTCAGATACGCAGTATTTT
CDR3 protein: CASSLGLASDTQYF

J gene: TRBJ2-7
D gene: -
clone size: -
V gene: TRBV7-6
CDR3 DNA: TGTGCCAGCAGCTTTTCAGGGAAAGGCTACGAGCAGTACTTC
CDR3 protein: CASSFSGKGYEQYF

J gene: TRBJ1-3
D gene: TRBD1
clone size: -
V gene: TRBV18
CDR3 DNA: TGTGCCAGCTCCCCCAGGGGGAGTGGAAACACCATATATTTT
CDR3 protein: CASSPRGSGNTIYF

J gene: TRBJ1-1
D gene: -
clone size: few
V gene: TRBV19
CDR3 DNA: TGTGCCAGTAGGGTGGCATGGGGAGGCGGCACTGAAGCTTTCTTT
CDR3 protein: CASRVAWGGGTEAFF

J gene: TRBJ1-1
D gene: TRBD1
clone size: -
V gene: TRBV5-1
CDR3 DNA: TGCGCCAGCAGCTCACAGGGGGTGAACACTGAAGCTTTCTTT
CDR3 protein: CASSSQGVNTEAFF

J gene: TRBJ2-2
D gene: TRBD1
clone size: -
V gene: TRBV6-5
CDR3 DNA: TGTGCCAGCAGACAGGGGGGTGACACCGGGGAGCTGTTTTTT
CDR3 protein: CASRQGGDTGELFF

J gene: TRBJ2-3
D gene: -
clone size: once
V gene: TRBV5-1
CDR3 DNA: TGCGCCAGCAGCCCCAGACAGCGCGATACGCAGTATTTT
CDR3 protein: CASSPRQRDTQYF

J gene: TRBJ1-5
D gene: TRBD1
clone size: -
V gene: TRBV30
CDR3 DNA: TGTGCCTGGAGTGAGACAGGGGTGAGTCAGCCCCAGCATTTT
CDR3 protein: CAWSETGVSQPQHF

J gene: TRBJ1-1
D gene: TRBD1
clone size: -
V gene: TRBV19
CDR3 DNA: TGTGCCAGTAGAGACAGGGTTGACACTGAAGCTTTCTTT
CDR3 protein: CASRDRVDTEAFF

J gene: TRBJ2-2
D gene: TRBD1
clone size: -
V gene: TRBV19
CDR3 DNA: TGTGCCAGTAGTATGACAGGGGGCGCGAGCACCGGGGAGCTGTTTTTT
CDR3 protein: CASSMTGGASTGELFF

J gene: TRBJ1-2
D gene: -
clone size: -
V gene: TRBV3-1/TRBV3-2
CDR3 DNA: TGTGCCAGCAGCCAAGGAGCACAGGGCTCTGGCTACACCTTC
CDR3 protein: CASSQGAQGSGYTF